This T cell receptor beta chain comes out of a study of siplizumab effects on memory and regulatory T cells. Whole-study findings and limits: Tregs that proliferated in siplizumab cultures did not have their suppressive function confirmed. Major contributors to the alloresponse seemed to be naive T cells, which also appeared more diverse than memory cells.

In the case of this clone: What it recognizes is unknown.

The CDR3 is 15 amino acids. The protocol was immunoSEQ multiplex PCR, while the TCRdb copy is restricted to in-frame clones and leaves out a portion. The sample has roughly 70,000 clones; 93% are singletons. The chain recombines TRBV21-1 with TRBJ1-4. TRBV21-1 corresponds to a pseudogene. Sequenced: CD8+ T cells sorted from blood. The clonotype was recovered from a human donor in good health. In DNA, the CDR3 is TGTGCCAGCAGCAAACAGAGACGGACCATAGAAAAACTGTTTTTT. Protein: CASSKQRRTIEKLFF.